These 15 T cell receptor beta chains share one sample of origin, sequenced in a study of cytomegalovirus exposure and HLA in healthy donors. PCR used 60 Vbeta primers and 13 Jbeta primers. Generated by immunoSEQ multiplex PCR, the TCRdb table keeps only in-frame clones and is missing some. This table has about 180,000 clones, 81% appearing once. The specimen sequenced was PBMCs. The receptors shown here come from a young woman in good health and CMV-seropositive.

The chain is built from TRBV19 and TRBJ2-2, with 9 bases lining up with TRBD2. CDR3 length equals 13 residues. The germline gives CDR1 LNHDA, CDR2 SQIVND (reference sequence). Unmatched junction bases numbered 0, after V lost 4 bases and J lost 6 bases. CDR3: CASSRTSAGELFF. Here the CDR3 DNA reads TGTGCCAGTAGTAGGACTAGCGCCGGGGAGCTGTTTTTT.

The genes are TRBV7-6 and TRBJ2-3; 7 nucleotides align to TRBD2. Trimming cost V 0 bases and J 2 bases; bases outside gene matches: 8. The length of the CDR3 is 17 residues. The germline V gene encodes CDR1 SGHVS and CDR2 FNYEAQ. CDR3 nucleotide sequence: TGTGCCAGCAGCTTAGCCCCAGGGCGGGGGAACACAGATACGCAGTATTTT. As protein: CASSLAPGRGNTDTQYF.

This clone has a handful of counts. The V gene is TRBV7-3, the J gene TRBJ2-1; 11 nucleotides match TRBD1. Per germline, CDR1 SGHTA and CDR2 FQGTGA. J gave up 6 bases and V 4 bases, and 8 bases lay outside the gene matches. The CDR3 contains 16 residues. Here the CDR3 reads CASSSPGQGDFNEQFF. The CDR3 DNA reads TGTGCCAGCAGCTCCCCGGGACAGGGGGACTTCAATGAGCAGTTCTTC.

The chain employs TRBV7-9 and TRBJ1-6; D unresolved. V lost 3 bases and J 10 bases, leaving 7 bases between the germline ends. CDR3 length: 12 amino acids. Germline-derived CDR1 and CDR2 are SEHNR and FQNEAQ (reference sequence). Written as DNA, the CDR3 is TGTGCCAGCAGCTTTCAACACTCACCCCTCCACTTT. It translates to CASSFQHSPLHF.

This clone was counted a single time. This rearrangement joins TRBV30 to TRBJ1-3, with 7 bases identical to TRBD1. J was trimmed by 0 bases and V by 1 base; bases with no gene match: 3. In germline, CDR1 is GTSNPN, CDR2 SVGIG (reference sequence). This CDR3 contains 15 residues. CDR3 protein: CAWSADRSSGNTIYF. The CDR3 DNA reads TGTGCCTGGAGTGCGGACAGGAGCTCTGGAAACACCATATATTTT.

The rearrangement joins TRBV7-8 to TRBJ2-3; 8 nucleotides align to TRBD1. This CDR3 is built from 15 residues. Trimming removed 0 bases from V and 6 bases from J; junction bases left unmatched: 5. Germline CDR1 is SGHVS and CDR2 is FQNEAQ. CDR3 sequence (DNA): TGTGCCAGCAGCTTAGCGACAGGGGACTGGGATACGCAGTATTTT. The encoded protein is CASSLATGDWDTQYF.

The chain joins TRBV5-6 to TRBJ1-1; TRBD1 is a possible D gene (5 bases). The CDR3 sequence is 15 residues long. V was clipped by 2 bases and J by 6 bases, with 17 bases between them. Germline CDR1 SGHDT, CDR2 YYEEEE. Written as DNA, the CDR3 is TGTGCCAGCAGCTTAGGAGTGGGGGGTCCTGCTGAAGCTTTCTTT. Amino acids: CASSLGVGGPAEAFF.

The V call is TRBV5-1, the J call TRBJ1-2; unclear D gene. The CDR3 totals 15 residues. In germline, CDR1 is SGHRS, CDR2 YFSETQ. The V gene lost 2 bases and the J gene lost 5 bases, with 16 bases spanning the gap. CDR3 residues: CASSFSSSPVYGYTF. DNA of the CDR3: TGCGCCAGCAGCTTTTCGTCTTCCCCGGTTTATGGCTACACCTTC.

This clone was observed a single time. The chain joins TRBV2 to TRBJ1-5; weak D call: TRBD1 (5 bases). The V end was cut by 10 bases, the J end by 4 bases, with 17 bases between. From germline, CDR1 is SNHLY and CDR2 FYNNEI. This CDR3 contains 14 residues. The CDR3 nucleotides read TGTGCCACCCGGGGGGGAGTCCAGAATCAGCCCCAGCATTTT. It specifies CATRGGVQNQPQHF.

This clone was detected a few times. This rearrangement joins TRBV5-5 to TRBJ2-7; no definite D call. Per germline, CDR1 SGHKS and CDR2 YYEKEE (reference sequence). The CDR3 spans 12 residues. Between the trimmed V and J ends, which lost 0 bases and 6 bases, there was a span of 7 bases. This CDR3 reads CASSLVSGEQYF. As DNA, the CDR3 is TGTGCCAGCAGCTTGGTTTCCGGCGAGCAGTACTTC. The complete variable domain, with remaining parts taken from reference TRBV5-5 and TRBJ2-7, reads DAGVTQSPTHLIKTRGQQVTLRCSPISGHKSVSWYQQVLGQGPQFIFQYYEKEERGRGNFPDRFSARQFPNYSSELNVNALLLGDSALYLCASSLVSGEQYFGPGTRLTVT.

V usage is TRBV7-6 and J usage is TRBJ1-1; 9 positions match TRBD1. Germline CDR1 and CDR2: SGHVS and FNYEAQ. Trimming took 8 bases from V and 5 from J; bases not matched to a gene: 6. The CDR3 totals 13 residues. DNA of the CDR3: TGTGCCAGCGGACAGGGGCGGGGGACTGAAGCTTTCTTT. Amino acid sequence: CASGQGRGTEAFF.

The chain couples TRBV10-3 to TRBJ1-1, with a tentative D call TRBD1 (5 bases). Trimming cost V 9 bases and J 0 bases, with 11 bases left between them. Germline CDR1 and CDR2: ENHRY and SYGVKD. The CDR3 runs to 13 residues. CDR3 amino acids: CAMRDSMNTEAFF. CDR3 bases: TGTGCCATGAGAGACAGCATGAACACTGAAGCTTTCTTT.

The CDR3 sequence is CASSPRPPTGFPQPQHF. In nucleotides, the CDR3 is TGTGCCAGCAGTCCCCGTCCGCCTACGGGGTTCCCTCAGCCCCAGCATTTT. The chain carries TRBV27 and TRBJ1-5; D remains unclear. Trimming took off 5 bases at V and 6 bases at J, with 23 bases between the two ends. This CDR3 comprises 17 residues. Per germline, CDR1 MNHEY and CDR2 SMNVEV (reference sequence).

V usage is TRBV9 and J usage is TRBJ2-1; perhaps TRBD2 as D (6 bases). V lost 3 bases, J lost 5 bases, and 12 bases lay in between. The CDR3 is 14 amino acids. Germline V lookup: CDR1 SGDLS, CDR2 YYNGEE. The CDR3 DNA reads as TGTGCCAGCAGCGACCGGGACTTGGACAATGAGCAGTTCTTC. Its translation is CASSDRDLDNEQFF.

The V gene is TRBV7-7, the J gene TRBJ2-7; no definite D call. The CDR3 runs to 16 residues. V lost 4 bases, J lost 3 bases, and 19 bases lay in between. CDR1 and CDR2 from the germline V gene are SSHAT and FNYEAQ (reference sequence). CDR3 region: CASSSRSQTTFYEQYF. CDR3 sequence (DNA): TGTGCCAGCAGCTCTCGGAGTCAAACAACGTTCTACGAGCAGTACTTC.